The 5 T cell receptor beta chains in this list originate from one sample, sequenced in a study of tumor-infiltrating lymphocytes in primary liver carcinoma. Co-extraction of RNA and DNA was performed on 20-30 mg of unsorted bulk tissue. The template, around 540 ng total RNA, yielded TCR beta cDNA made with a constant-region primer. What produced the TCR beta libraries was three nested multiplex PCR rounds using slightly modified ARM-PCR. Primers for the first two PCR rounds were TRBV1-TRBV30 forward primers and a C-beta reverse primer (around 10 cycles per round). A single record per CDR3 protein comes from TCRdb applying MiXCR to the multiplex PCR reads. The table has tens of thousands of distinct CDR3 sequences, 60% to 75% seen once; the top ten hold roughly 26%. Specimen: liver tumor tissue from sampling region 2. Stated subset: tumor region T2, inferior pole. The receptor set was obtained from a man aged 35 to 55 with primary liver carcinoma and hepatitis B virus infection.

Comments on this clonotype: This may come from a read error, since a much larger clone is one base off. The chain couples TRBV5-1 to TRBJ1-4; 11 nucleotides align to TRBD1. Germline assignment: CDR1 SGHRS and CDR2 YFSETQ. The CDR3 consists of 16 residues. CDR3 amino acids: CACSSGTGGTNEKLFF. The CDR3 DNA sequence: TGCGCCTGCAGCTCCGGGACAGGGGGAACTAATGAAAAACTGTTTTTT.

This clonotype was detected only a few times. The chain has TRBV7-9 and TRBJ1-3; D gene unclear. The CDR3 totals 14 residues. V lost 4 bases and J 4 bases, leaving 11 bases between the germline ends. CDR1 and CDR2 from the germline V gene are SEHNR and FQNEAQ (reference sequence). CDR3 sequence (DNA): TGTGCCAGCAGCTCCGGCTTGATCGGAAACACCATATATTTT. It yields the protein CASSSGLIGNTIYF.

A word on this clonotype: The conserved closing phenylalanine or tryptophan is absent in this CDR3, likely reflecting a read error. This chain uses TRBV10-3 with TRBJ1-5, with D possibly matching TRBD1 (6 bases). V lost 9 bases, J lost 5 bases, and 14 bases lay in between. Per the germline V gene, CDR1 is ENHRY and CDR2 is SYGVKD. The CDR3 contains 13 residues. The CDR3 protein is CAIQGGDDQPQHI. In nucleotides, the CDR3 is TGTGCCATTCAAGGGGGGGACGATCAGCCCCAGCATATT.

In the case of this clonotype: This may stem from a read error, because a much larger clone lies one nucleotide away. The V and J genes are TRBV28 and TRBJ1-5, with D possibly matching TRBD1 (6 bases). CDR1 and CDR2 (germline): MDHEN, SYDVKM. The CDR3 extends over 15 amino acids. With 6 bases removed from V and 7 bases from J, the gap between germline ends came to 19 bases. The chain's CDR3 is CASSRGHGAVQPQHF. Written as DNA, the CDR3 is TGTGCCAGCAGCCGGGGACATGGGGCCGTGCAGCCCCAGCATTTT.

The rearrangement joins TRBV11-3 to TRBJ2-3, with D uncertain. V shed 3 bases and J shed 4 bases, with 14 bases lying between them. Germline V gives CDR1 SGHNT, CDR2 YENEEA. The CDR3 totals 15 residues. CDR3 DNA sequence: TGTGCCAGCAGCTTCGGTGAAGGAGCCCCAGATACGCAGTATTTT. Translated, it gives CASSFGEGAPDTQYF.